This T cell receptor (beta chain) is from a study of a mutant IDH1 vaccine in newly diagnosed glioma. Study overall: During weeks 1, 3, 5, 7, 11, 15, 19 and 23, patients received eight vaccinations. The study started vaccination 4-6 weeks after radiotherapy alone, or with temozolomide cycles.

Indicated time point: week 23, last vaccination. Every vaccination contained 300 ug of the mutant IDH1 20-mer peptide and was paired with topical imiquimod. A note on this clone: Its antigen is not known.

Germline V gene data show CDR1 as MNHEY and CDR2 as SMNVEV (reference sequence). J was trimmed by 4 bases and V by 2 bases; bases with no gene match: 6. CDR3 length: 15 amino acids. Here immunoSEQ multiplex PCR was the method, and the copy in TCRdb shows in-frame clones only, minus some. This sample has 75,000 to 80,000 clones; 85% occur once, and the top ten carry over 0.6%. This clonotype originated in a woman in her 50s with glioma. Source: PBMCs, taken from a glioma patient whose treatment included an IDH1 peptide vaccine. The chain joins TRBV27 to TRBJ2-7, with 9 bases matching TRBD1. This CDR3 is CASSLMGTGFYEQYF. CDR3 bases: TGTGCCAGCAGTTTAATGGGGACAGGGTTTTACGAGCAGTACTTC.